This TCR beta chain was sequenced for a study of OX40 agonist ivuxolimab in advanced cancers. Study summary: Six ivuxolimab dose levels, 0.01 to 10 mg/kg, were given intravenously every 2 weeks. Having had anti-PD-1, anti-PD-L1 or anti-CTLA-4 therapy before was allowed, and approximately 40% had some.

TCRdb's table, derived via immunoSEQ multiplex PCR, lists solely in-frame clones and lacks some. The sample includes around 68,000 clones, approximately 90% of them seen just once. Overall study results and limits: Expanded clones were, on average, more numerous among CD8+ T cells than CD4+.

CDR1 is SGHRS and CDR2 is YFSETQ in the germline V gene. The CDR3 runs to 16 residues. With V trimmed by 0 bases and J by 7 bases, 7 bases remained unmatched. Researchers took blood at baseline, on cycle 4 day 1, and on cycle 7 day 1. With regard to this clone: Its antigen is not identified.

The specimen was CD4+ or CD8+ T cells sorted from blood, collected in a trial of the OX40 agonist ivuxolimab. The V gene is TRBV5-1, the J gene TRBJ2-1; 10 bases map to TRBD2. The receptor was derived from an adult with an advanced solid tumor such as melanoma, head and neck, liver or kidney cancer. In nucleotides, the CDR3 is TGCGCCAGCAGCTTGGGTCTAGCGGGAGTATGGAATGAGCAGTTCTTC. It specifies CASSLGLAGVWNEQFF.